This paragraph reports one TCR beta chain. Together with a sample-barcoded 5' primer, a J-beta primer mix was included in a second PCR lasting about 6 to 11 cycles. TCRdb reprocessed the 5' RACE reads with MiXCR, giving one entry per CDR3 protein. Here the sample spans some 1.4 million distinct CDR3 sequences, 40% to 50% being singletons. The data stem from a study of blood T cells in healthy people across ages. After removal of 4 bases from V and 0 bases from J, the junction contained 7 bases not matched to a gene. This CDR3 has 16 amino acids. The germline CDR1 and CDR2 sequences are SGHRS and YFSETQ. Per sample, no less than 5.5 micrograms of total RNA were extracted.

The TCR sequence derives from a woman younger than 30 in good health. The specimen sequenced was blood. This chain joins TRBV5-1 and TRBJ2-7; 10 bases fit TRBD2. CDR3 protein: CASSAEGLAYSYEQYF. CDR3 nucleotide sequence: TGCGCCAGCAGCGCGGAGGGACTAGCGTACTCCTACGAGCAGTACTTC.